One and the same sample provided the 13 T cell receptor beta chains below, sequenced in a study of cytomegalovirus exposure and HLA in healthy donors. PCR was performed using 60 Vbeta and 13 Jbeta primers. Clones were read by immunoSEQ multiplex PCR, and TCRdb kept only the in-frame ones, dropping some. The table has 180,000 or so clones, 80% to 90% seen once; the top ten hold approximately 8.5%. Input material: PBMCs. These receptors came from a man younger than 30 in good health and CMV-seropositive.

The chain recombines TRBV30 with TRBJ2-2, with D unclear. V dropped 0 bases and J dropped 1 base, with 9 bases sitting between them. Germline V gene lookup returns CDR1 GTSNPN and CDR2 SVGIG (reference sequence). The CDR3 spans 15 residues. As DNA, the CDR3 is TGTGCCTGGAGTGTACGGCAGGTGAACACCGGGGAGCTGTTTTTT. Translation gives CAWSVRQVNTGELFF. Full variable domain (remainder filled in from reference TRBV30 and TRBJ2-2): SQTIHQWPATLVQPVGSPLSLECTVEGTSNPNLYWYRQAAGRGLQLLFYSVGIGQISSEVPQNLSASRPQDRQFILSSKKLLLSDSGFYLCAWSVRQVNTGELFFGEGSRLTVL.

The chain links TRBV5-6 to TRBJ2-3; 10 bases agree with TRBD2. Unmatched junction bases numbered 13, after V lost 1 base and J lost 5 bases. Germline loops: CDR1 SGHDT, CDR2 YYEEEE. This CDR3 is built from 18 residues. The CDR3 loop is CASSLKRASSGGGDTQYF. The CDR3 coding sequence is TGTGCCAGCAGCTTGAAAAGGGCCTCTAGCGGGGGAGGAGATACGCAGTATTTT.

The chain uses TRBV6-1 and TRBJ1-1; D gene uncertain. The V and J ends lost 3 bases and 4 bases respectively, with 9 bases between them. The CDR3 is 13 amino acids. Germline values: CDR1 MNHNS, CDR2 SASEGT. CDR3 coding DNA: TGTGCCAGCAGTGACAAGAGGAGCACTGAAGCTTTCTTT. Amino acid sequence: CASSDKRSTEAFF.

The chain joins TRBV2 to TRBJ2-7; 9 bases line up with TRBD1. Germline trimming cut 6 bases from V and 0 bases from J; bases unmatched to any gene: 9. The germline V gene has CDR1 SNHLY and CDR2 FYNNEI. CDR3 length equals 16 residues. CDR3 nucleotide sequence: TGTGCCAGCAGACCCGGGACAGGGCGGGTCTCCTACGAGCAGTACTTC. As protein: CASRPGTGRVSYEQYF.

The chain uses TRBV10-3 and TRBJ1-5; 9 bases map to TRBD1. With V trimmed by 3 bases and J by 0 bases, 15 bases remained unmatched. The length of the CDR3 is 20 residues. CDR1 is ENHRY, CDR2 SYGVKD, per germline. CDR3 bases: TGTGCCATCAGTGACCCAACGGACAGGGGAGGACTTATTAGCAATCAGCCCCAGCATTTT. This sequence encodes CAISDPTDRGGLISNQPQHF.

The V and J genes are TRBV4-1 and TRBJ1-5; weak D call: TRBD1 (6 bases). Deletions cut 0 bases from V and 6 bases from J, with 15 bases between. Germline CDR1 reads MGHRA; CDR2 reads YSYEKL. This CDR3 contains 16 residues. This chain's CDR3 is CASSQDPGAISQPQHF. In DNA form, the CDR3 reads TGCGCCAGCAGCCAAGATCCAGGGGCTATTAGTCAGCCCCAGCATTTT.

The chain carries TRBV27 and TRBJ2-7, with D uncertain. The CDR3 is made up of 13 amino acids. From germline, CDR1 is MNHEY and CDR2 SMNVEV (reference sequence). The germline V and J ends were trimmed by 3 bases and 2 bases, with 8 bases remaining between them. CDR3 sequence reads: CASSFQVTYEQYF. The DNA for the CDR3 is TGTGCCAGCAGTTTTCAGGTAACCTACGAGCAGTACTTC.

This clone was found once. Sequence at one end of the junction differs from germline and may be a read error. This chain connects TRBV6-5 to TRBJ1-1; 8 bases are a match to TRBD1. The germline gives CDR1 MNHEY, CDR2 SVGAGI. This CDR3 has 15 amino acids. The CDR3 DNA reads as TGTGCCGGCAGTCCACCTACAGGGGGGGACACTGAAGCTTTCTTT. This translates into CAGSPPTGGDTEAFF.

The chain uses TRBV19 and TRBJ1-5, with 9 bases that match TRBD1. CDR3 length: 15 residues. Trimming at V came to 6 bases and at J to 4 bases, leaving 7 bases not matched to a gene. CDR1 and CDR2 (germline): LNHDA, SQIVND (reference sequence). CDR3 coding DNA: TGTGCCAGTAGGGGACAGGGTCTGTGGAATCAGCCCCAGCATTTT. Its translation: CASRGQGLWNQPQHF.

The gene calls are TRBV2 and TRBJ2-3; 7 bases are a match to TRBD2. CDR1 SNHLY and CDR2 FYNNEI come from the germline V gene. V trimming: 3 bases; J trimming: 6 bases; junction bases outside the gene matches: 6. The CDR3 totals 14 residues. The CDR3 DNA is TGTGCCAGCAGTGACCTGGGGGGGATGGATACGCAGTATTTT. Encoded protein: CASSDLGGMDTQYF.

This clone has only one observation. DNA of the CDR3: TGTGCCAGCAGCTTTACTTCTATGGAGACCCAGTACTTC. The encoded protein is CASSFTSMETQYF. The V gene is TRBV7-9, the J gene TRBJ2-5, with unresolved D. The germline CDR1 and CDR2 sequences are SEHNR and FQNEAQ (reference sequence). V lost 3 bases and J lost 5, with 10 bases in between. The CDR3 covers 13 residues.

This clone was seen only once. The junction differs from germline at one of its ends, possibly a read error. The chain carries TRBV29-1 and TRBJ2-1, with a possible D match to TRBD1 (5 bases). Germline V gene lookup returns CDR1 SQVTM and CDR2 ANQGSEA. The CDR3 is made up of 15 amino acids. CDR3 in DNA: TGCAGCGTTGAAGTGGTGGGGCGCGTCTACAATGAGCAGCTCTTC. It yields the protein CSVEVVGRVYNEQLF.

J is TRBJ2-3 and V is TRBV28, with D unclear. V was pared by 5 bases and J by 1 base, with 28 bases between. Germline CDR1 MDHEN, CDR2 SYDVKM. The CDR3 totals 20 residues. The CDR3 DNA follows: TGTGCCAGCAGTAATCGCTATTTTCTGGGCCCCAGAGACGGCACAGATACGCAGTATTTT. Translated: CASSNRYFLGPRDGTDTQYF.